Listed below are T cell receptor beta chains from one sample, sequenced in a study of human versus mouse CDR3 diversity and MHC coevolution. Clones were sequenced by immunoSEQ multiplex PCR, and TCRdb holds only the in-frame ones, with some missing. The sample carries 86,000 or so clones, roughly 95% recorded once. Sequenced: naive CD4+ T cells from blood. The source is a person aged 25 to 75 in good health. CDR3s leave out the opening cysteine and the closing phenylalanine or tryptophan.

13	TRBJ2-7	TRBV30	AWTLPSGRAPEQY
11	TRBJ1-2	TRBV25-1	ASSDPANYGYT
12	TRBJ2-1	TRBV30	AWSGAGGYNEQF
17	TRBJ2-5	TRBV9	ASSVGGRGASGGQETQY
14	TRBJ2-7	TRBV7-2	ASSPSRDRGYYEQY
12	TRBJ2-7	TRBV6-5	ASSYSSGGSSTD
10	TRBJ2-1	TRBV28	ASSQAGTWRL
11	TRBJ2-7	TRBV4-1	ASSQVRGHEQY
12	TRBJ1-1	TRBV7-9	ASSLARVNTEAF
12	TRBJ1-1	TRBV19	ASSPTGGVTEAF
12	TRBJ1-6	TRBV2	ASSERTANSPLH
11	TRBJ1-2	TRBV7-9	ASSPWTGPGYT
15	TRBJ2-7	TRBV9	ASSVGAKPSPAYEQY
14	TRBJ2-1	TRBV19	ASSSTGGIVLNEQF
11	TRBJ2-7	TRBV6-1	ASSVEGIYEQY
14	TRBJ2-1	TRBV7-3	ASSFTSGGSYNEQF
13	TRBJ2-1	TRBV7-3	ASSLTSGGRNEQF
14	TRBJ2-7	TRBV6-6	ASSSIPTGSSYEQY
11	TRBJ1-1	TRBV12-5	ASRKGVNTEAF
13	TRBJ2-1	TRBV11-1	ASSRGQGSYNEQF
13	TRBJ2-7	TRBV7-2	ASSFTPGQAYEQY
17	TRBJ2-6	TRBV28	ASSIPPGQGDSGANVLT
11	TRBJ1-2	TRBV30	AWWAGTFYGYT
14	TRBJ2-3	TRBV10-3	AISDRGQPSTDTQY
13	TRBJ2-7	TRBV19	ASTAGGVGSYEQY
9	TRBJ2-1	TRBV9	ASSGRGEQF
12	TRBJ1-2	TRBV7-2	ASSPQRTGNGYT
9	TRBJ2-7	TRBV30	AHLTPYGQY
11	TRBJ1-2	TRBV19	ASSIETNYGYT
14	TRBJ2-1	TRBV28	ASSLSSGGAYNEQF
17	TRBJ1-5	TRBV18	ASSAGTGHGPYSNQPQH